The subject of this entry is one T cell receptor beta chain. This entry is derived from a study of blood T cells in healthy people across ages. The authors ran a second PCR of about 7 to 11 cycles using a sample-barcoded 5' primer and a J-beta primer mix. Each cDNA was tagged by a template-switch adaptor containing 12 random nucleotides. Per sample, CDR3-containing paired-end reads numbered at least 3 million. TCRdb passed the 5' RACE reads through MiXCR, listing each CDR3 protein once. The profile shows 1.5 million to 2 million distinct CDR3 sequences, roughly 32% of them singletons. Germline V gene data show CDR1 as MNHNS and CDR2 as SASEGT. This CDR3 comprises 14 residues.

The chain links TRBV6-1 to TRBJ2-5; D may be TRBD1 (6 bases). Near its end, the DNA agrees better with TRBJ2-7, so the J call may be wrong. The sequence came from a woman aged 30 to 39 in good health. The sample comprised blood. For the CDR3, the DNA is TGTGCCAGCCAACCCCCGGGACAAGTCACCGAGCAGTACTTC. Protein: CASQPPGQVTEQYF.